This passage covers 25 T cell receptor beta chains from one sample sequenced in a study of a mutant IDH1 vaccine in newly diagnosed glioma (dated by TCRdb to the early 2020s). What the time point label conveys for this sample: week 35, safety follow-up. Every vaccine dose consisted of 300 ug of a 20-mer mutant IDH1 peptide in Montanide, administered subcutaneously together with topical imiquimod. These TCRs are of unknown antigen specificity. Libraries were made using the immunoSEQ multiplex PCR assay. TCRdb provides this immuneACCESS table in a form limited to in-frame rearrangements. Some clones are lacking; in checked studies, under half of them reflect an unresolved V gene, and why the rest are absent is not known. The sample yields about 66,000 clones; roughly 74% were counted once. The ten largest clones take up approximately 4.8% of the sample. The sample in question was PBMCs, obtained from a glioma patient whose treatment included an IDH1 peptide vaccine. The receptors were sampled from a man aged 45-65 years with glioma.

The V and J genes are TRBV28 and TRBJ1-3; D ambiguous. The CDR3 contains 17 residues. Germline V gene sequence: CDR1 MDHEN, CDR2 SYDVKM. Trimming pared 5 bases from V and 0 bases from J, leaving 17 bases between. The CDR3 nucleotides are TGTGCCAGCAGTCGTACCATTGGAGTGGTCTCTGGAAACACCATATATTTT. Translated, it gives CASSRTIGVVSGNTIYF.

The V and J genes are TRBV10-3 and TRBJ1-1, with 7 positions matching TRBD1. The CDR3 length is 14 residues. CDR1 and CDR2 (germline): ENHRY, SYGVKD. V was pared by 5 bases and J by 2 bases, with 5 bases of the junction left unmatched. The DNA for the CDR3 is TGTGCCATCAGTAGACAGGGACTAAACACTGAAGCTTTCTTT. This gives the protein CAISRQGLNTEAFF.

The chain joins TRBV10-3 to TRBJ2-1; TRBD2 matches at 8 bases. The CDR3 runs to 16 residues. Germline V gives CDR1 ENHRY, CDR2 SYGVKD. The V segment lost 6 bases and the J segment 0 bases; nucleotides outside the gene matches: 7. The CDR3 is CAISDTSGSSYNEQFF. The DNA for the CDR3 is TGTGCCATCAGCGACACTAGCGGTAGCTCCTACAATGAGCAGTTCTTC.

The CDR3 loop is CSVEEDQSYVQYF. The DNA for the CDR3 is TGCAGCGTTGAAGAGGACCAGTCCTACGTTCAATACTTC. The chain uses TRBV29-1 and TRBJ2-7; D is undetermined. In germline, CDR1 is SQVTM, CDR2 ANQGSEA. This CDR3 comprises 13 residues. V was cut by 0 bases and J by 13 bases, with 19 bases left in between.

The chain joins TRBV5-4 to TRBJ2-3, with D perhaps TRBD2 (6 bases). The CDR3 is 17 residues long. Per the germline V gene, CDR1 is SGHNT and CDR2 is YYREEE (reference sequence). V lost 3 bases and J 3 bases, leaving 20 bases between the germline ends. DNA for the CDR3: TGTGCCAGCAGCTCGGCCGAAAGGGGAGGACTGACAGATACGCAGTATTTT. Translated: CASSSAERGGLTDTQYF.

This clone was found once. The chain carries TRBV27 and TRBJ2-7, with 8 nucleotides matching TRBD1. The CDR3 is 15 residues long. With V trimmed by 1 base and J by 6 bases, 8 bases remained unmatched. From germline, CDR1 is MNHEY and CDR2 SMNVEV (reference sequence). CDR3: CASSLFPDRVGEQYF. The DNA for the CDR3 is TGTGCCAGCAGTTTATTCCCGGACAGGGTCGGCGAGCAGTACTTC.

Here the CDR3 DNA reads TGTGCCAGCAGCCTACGGGGGTCGGGTGAGCAGTTCTTC. The encoded protein is CASSLRGSGEQFF. The gene calls are TRBV11-3 and TRBJ2-1, with TRBD2 as a possible D gene (6 bases). This CDR3 contains 13 residues. CDR1 SGHNT and CDR2 YENEEA come from the germline V gene. V lost 5 bases, J lost 9 bases, and 14 bases lay in between.

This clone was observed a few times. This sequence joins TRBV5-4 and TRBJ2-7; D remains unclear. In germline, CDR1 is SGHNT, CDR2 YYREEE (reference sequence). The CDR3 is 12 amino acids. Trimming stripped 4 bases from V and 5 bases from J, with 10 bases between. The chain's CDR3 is CASSPDGHEQYF. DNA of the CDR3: TGTGCCAGCAGCCCGGATGGGCACGAGCAGTACTTC.

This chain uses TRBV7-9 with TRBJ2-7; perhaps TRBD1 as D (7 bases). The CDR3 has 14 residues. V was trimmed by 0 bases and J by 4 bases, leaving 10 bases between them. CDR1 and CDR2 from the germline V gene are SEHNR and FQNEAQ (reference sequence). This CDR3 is CASSLARGDYEQYF. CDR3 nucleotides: TGTGCCAGCAGCTTAGCCAGGGGGGATTACGAGCAGTACTTC.

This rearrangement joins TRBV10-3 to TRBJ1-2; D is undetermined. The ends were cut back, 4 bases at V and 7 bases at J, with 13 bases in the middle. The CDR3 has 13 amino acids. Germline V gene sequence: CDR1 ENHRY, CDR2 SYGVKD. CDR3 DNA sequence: TGTGCCATCAGTGTCACAGCCCTCTCTGGCTACACCTTC. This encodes CAISVTALSGYTF.

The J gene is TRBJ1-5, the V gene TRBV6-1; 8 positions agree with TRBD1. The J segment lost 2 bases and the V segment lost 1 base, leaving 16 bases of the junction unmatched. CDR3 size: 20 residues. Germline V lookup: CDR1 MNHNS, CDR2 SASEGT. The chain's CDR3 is CASSEEFWTGYGLGNQPQHF. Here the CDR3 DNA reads TGTGCCAGCAGTGAAGAGTTTTGGACAGGGTACGGGTTGGGCAATCAGCCCCAGCATTTT.

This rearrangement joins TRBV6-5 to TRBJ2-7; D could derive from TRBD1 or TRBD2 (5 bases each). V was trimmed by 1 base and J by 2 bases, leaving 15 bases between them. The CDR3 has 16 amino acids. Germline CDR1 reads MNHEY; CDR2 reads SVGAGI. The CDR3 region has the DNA TGTGCCAGCAGTTACTTACCAGGGAGCAATCCCTACGAGCAGTACTTC. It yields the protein CASSYLPGSNPYEQYF.

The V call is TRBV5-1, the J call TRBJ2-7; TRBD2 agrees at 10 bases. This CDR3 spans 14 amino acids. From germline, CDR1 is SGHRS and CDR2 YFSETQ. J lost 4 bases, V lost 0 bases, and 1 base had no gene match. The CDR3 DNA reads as TGCGCCAGCAGCTTGGATAGCGGGGGGTACGAGCAGTACTTC. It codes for CASSLDSGGYEQYF.

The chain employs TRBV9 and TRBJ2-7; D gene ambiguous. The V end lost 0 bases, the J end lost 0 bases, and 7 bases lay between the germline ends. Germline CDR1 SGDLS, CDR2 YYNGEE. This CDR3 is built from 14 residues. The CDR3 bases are TGTGCCAGCAGCGTAGAGGTGAGCTCCTACGAGCAGTACTTC. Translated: CASSVEVSSYEQYF. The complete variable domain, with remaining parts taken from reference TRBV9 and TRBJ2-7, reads DSGVTQTPKHLITATGQRVTLRCSPRSGDLSVYWYQQSLDQGLQFLIQYYNGEERAKGNILERFSAQQFPDLHSELNLSSLELGDSALYFCASSVEVSSYEQYFGPGTRLTVT.

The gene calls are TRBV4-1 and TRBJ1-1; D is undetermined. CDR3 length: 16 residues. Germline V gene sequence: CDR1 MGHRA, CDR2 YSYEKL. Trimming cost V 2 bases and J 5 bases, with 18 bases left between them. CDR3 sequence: CASSQPALGGLTEAFF. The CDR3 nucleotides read TGCGCCAGCAGCCAACCCGCATTGGGAGGCTTGACTGAAGCTTTCTTT.

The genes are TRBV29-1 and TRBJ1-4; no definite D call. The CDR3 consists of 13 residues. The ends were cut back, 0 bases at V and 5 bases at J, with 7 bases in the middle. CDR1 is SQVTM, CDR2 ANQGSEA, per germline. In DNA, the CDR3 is TGCAGCGTTGAAGATGACCGGAATGAAAAACTGTTTTTT. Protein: CSVEDDRNEKLFF.

The CDR3 sequence is CAIRRTGRDEKLFF. Here the CDR3 DNA reads TGTGCCATCAGAAGGACCGGGAGGGATGAAAAACTGTTTTTT. This chain links TRBV10-3 with TRBJ1-4; D gene unclear. The CDR3 spans 14 residues. Germline V lookup: CDR1 ENHRY, CDR2 SYGVKD. With 6 bases removed from V and 6 bases from J, the gap between germline ends came to 14 bases.

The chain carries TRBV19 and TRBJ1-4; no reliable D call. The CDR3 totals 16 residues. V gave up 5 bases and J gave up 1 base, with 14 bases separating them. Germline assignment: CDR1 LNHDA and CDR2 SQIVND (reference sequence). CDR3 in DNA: TGTGCCAGTAGTGAGGGAAATCGGGGAACTAATGAAAAACTGTTTTTT. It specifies CASSEGNRGTNEKLFF.

DNA for the CDR3: TGTGCCAGCAGCCTACAAGGGTTCTACGAGCAGTACTTC. As protein: CASSLQGFYEQYF. This chain connects TRBV5-5 to TRBJ2-7, with unresolved D. Germline CDR1 is SGHKS and CDR2 is YYEKEE (reference sequence). V lost 4 bases and J lost 3, with 11 bases in between. The CDR3 runs to 13 residues.

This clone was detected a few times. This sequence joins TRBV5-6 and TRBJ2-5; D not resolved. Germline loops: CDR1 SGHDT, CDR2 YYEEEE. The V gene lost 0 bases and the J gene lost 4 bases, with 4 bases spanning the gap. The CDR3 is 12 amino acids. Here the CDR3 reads CASSLAGETQYF. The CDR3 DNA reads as TGTGCCAGCAGCTTGGCGGGAGAGACCCAGTACTTC. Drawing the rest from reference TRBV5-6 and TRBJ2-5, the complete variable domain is DAGVTQSPTHLIKTRGQQVTLRCSPKSGHDTVSWYQQALGQGPQFIFQYYEEEERQRGNFPDRFSGHQFPNYSSELNVNALLLGDSALYLCASSLAGETQYFGPGTRLLVL.

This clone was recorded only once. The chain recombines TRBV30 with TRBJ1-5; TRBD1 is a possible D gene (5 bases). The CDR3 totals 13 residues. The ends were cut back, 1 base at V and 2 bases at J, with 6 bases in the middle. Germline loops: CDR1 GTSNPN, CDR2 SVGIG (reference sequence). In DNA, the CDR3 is TGTGCCTGGAGTGAACAGGGCAATCAGCCCCAGCATTTT. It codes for CAWSEQGNQPQHF.

CDR3 sequence (DNA): TGCGCCAGCAGCCTGGGACTAGCGGGGGGCTACGAGCAGTACTTC. This gives the protein CASSLGLAGGYEQYF. This chain connects TRBV5-1 to TRBJ2-7; TRBD2 agrees at 15 bases. The CDR3 has 15 residues. Germline CDR1 SGHRS, CDR2 YFSETQ. V was clipped by 4 bases and J by 3 bases; unmatched bases: 2.

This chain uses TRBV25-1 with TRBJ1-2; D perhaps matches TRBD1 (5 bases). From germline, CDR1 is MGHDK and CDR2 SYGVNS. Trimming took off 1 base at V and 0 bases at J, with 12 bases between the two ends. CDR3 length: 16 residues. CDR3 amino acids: CASSEWDLGANYGYTF. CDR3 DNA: TGTGCCAGCAGTGAATGGGACCTGGGAGCTAACTATGGCTACACCTTC.

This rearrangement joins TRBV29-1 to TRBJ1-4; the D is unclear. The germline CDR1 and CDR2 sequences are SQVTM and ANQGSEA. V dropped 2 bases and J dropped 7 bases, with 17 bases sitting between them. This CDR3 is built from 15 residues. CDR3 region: CSVERLGQEIEKLFF. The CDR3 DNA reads TGCAGCGTTGAAAGACTAGGGCAGGAGATTGAAAAACTGTTTTTT.

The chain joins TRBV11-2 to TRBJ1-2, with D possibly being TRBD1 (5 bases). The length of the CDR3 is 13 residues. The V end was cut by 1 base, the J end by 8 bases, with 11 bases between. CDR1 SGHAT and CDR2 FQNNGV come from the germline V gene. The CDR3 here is CASSLVQEGGYTF. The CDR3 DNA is TGTGCCAGCAGCTTAGTACAGGAGGGGGGCTACACCTTC.